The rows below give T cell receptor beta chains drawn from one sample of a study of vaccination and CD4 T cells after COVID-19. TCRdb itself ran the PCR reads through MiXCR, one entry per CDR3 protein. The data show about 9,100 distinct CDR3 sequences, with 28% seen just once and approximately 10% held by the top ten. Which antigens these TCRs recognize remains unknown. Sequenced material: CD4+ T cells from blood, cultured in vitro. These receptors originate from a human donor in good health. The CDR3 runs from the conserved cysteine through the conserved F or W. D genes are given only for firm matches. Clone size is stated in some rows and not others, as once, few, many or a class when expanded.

CASSIGVSLTDTQYF | TGTGCCAGTAGTATTGGGGTATCCCTTACAGATACGCAGTATTTT | TRBJ2-3 | TRBV19 | few | -
CASSWSSGTSALETQYF | TGTGCCAGCAGCTGGTCCTCCGGGACGAGCGCCCTTGAGACCCAGTACTTC | TRBJ2-5 | TRBV5-4 | - | -
CASSEQGQTEAFF | TGTGCCAGCAGTGAGCAGGGGCAGACTGAAGCTTTCTTT | TRBJ1-1 | TRBV6-2/TRBV6-3 | - | -
CASQPGRENTEAFF | TGTGCCAGCCAGCCGGGACGGGAGAACACTGAAGCTTTCTTT | TRBJ1-1 | TRBV6-2/TRBV6-3 | few | -
CASSPRGDRGQAFF | TGCGCCAGCAGCCCGCGAGGGGACAGGGGGCAAGCTTTCTTT | TRBJ1-1 | TRBV4-1 | - | TRBD1
CAIMGGTSYEQYF | TGTGCCATCATGGGCGGGACCTCCTACGAGCAGTACTTC | TRBJ2-7 | TRBV10-3 | few | -
CASTAQREYRNEQFF | TGTGCCAGCACCGCTCAGCGGGAGTATCGCAATGAGCAGTTCTTC | TRBJ2-1 | TRBV21-1 | - | -
CAWSHATYEQYF | TGTGCCTGGAGCCACGCGACCTACGAGCAGTACTTC | TRBJ2-7 | TRBV30 | once | -
CASSLRQGPSPLHF | TGTGCCAGTAGTCTCCGACAGGGGCCCTCTCCCCTCCACTTT | TRBJ1-6 | TRBV19 | few | TRBD1
CSAPVTGSETQYF | TGCAGTGCACCGGTAACGGGTTCGGAGACCCAGTACTTC | TRBJ2-5 | TRBV20-1 | - | -
CSARDLRTGLGTEAFF | TGCAGTGCTAGAGACCTACGGACAGGTTTGGGGACTGAAGCTTTCTTT | TRBJ1-1 | TRBV20-1 | - | TRBD1
CASSTGQNSPLHF | TGTGCCAGCAGTACGGGACAGAATTCACCCCTCCACTTT | TRBJ1-6 | TRBV2 | - | TRBD1
CSARDLAGVETQYF | TGCAGTGCTAGAGATCTGGCGGGAGTTGAGACCCAGTACTTC | TRBJ2-5 | TRBV20-1 | - | TRBD2
CASRRRSAESGYTF | TGTGCCAGCAGACGCCGCTCAGCCGAATCGGGCTACACCTTC | TRBJ1-2 | TRBV27 | few | -
CASRASSGGSYNSPLHF | TGTGCCAGCAGGGCTTCATCAGGGGGCTCCTATAATTCACCCCTCCACTTT | TRBJ1-6 | TRBV6-1 | medium-sized | TRBD1
CASSAPHTGQHQPQHF | TGTGCCAGCAGTGCACCTCACACAGGGCAGCATCAGCCCCAGCATTTT | TRBJ1-5 | TRBV28 | - | -
CSPRQGGTEAFF | TGCAGCCCTAGACAGGGAGGCACTGAAGCTTTCTTT | TRBJ1-1 | TRBV29-1 | - | TRBD1
CATSRAGGGYQETQYF | TGTGCCACCAGCAGAGCGGGAGGGGGGTACCAAGAGACCCAGTACTTC | TRBJ2-5 | TRBV15 | few | TRBD2
CASSFTGTEGETQYF | TGTGCCAGCAGCTTCACCGGGACAGAGGGAGAGACCCAGTACTTC | TRBJ2-5 | TRBV7-9 | - | TRBD1
CAITGDENQPQHF | TGTGCCATCACAGGGGACGAGAATCAGCCCCAGCATTTT | TRBJ1-5 | TRBV6-1 | - | TRBD1
CASSAQATEAFF | TGTGCCAGTAGTGCACAAGCCACTGAAGCTTTCTTT | TRBJ1-1 | TRBV19 | few | -
CASSPPTGTDSNQPQHF | TGTGCCAGCAGCCCCCCGACCGGGACGGATAGCAATCAGCCCCAGCATTTT | TRBJ1-5 | TRBV12-3/TRBV12-4 | - | -
CSARNTGLAAANTGELFF | TGCAGTGCTAGGAACACGGGACTAGCGGCTGCGAACACCGGGGAGCTGTTTTTT | TRBJ2-2 | TRBV20-1 | few | TRBD2
CASSRPGTGGEQYF | TGTGCCAGCAGCCGACCTGGGACAGGGGGCGAGCAGTACTTC | TRBJ2-7 | TRBV14 | - | TRBD1
CATSDSWPINEQFF | TGTGCCACCAGTGATTCTTGGCCTATCAATGAGCAGTTCTTC | TRBJ2-1 | TRBV24-1 | few | -
CASSLVRTREGYTF | TGTGCCAGCAGCTTAGTTCGGACCCGCGAGGGCTACACCTTC | TRBJ1-2 | TRBV7-9 | - | -
CASSPRRQSDGYTF | TGTGCCAGCAGTCCCCGGCGTCAGTCTGATGGCTACACCTTC | TRBJ1-2 | TRBV27 | medium-sized | -
CSAEGARRNEQFF | TGCAGTGCTGAAGGGGCTAGACGGAATGAGCAGTTCTTC | TRBJ2-1 | TRBV20-1 | - | -
CASSSSADTQYF | TGTGCCAGCAGCTCTAGCGCAGATACGCAGTATTTT | TRBJ2-3 | TRBV6-1 | few | -
CASSPGTSGRAGLRTDTQYF | TGTGCCAGTAGTCCCGGGACTAGCGGGAGAGCGGGTTTACGCACAGATACGCAGTATTTT | TRBJ2-3 | TRBV19 | - | TRBD2
CASSQESLRDTQYF | TGTGCCAGCAGCCAAGAATCACTCCGAGATACGCAGTATTTT | TRBJ2-3 | TRBV4-2 | - | -
CASTFMANTGELFF | TGTGCCAGCACCTTCATGGCGAACACCGGGGAGCTGTTTTTT | TRBJ2-2 | TRBV7-6 | - | -
CASSEWVKSETQYF | TGTGCCAGCAGTGAATGGGTTAAATCGGAGACCCAGTACTTC | TRBJ2-5 | TRBV25-1 | - | -
CASSYSTVNTEAFF | TGTGCCAGCAGTTACTCGACGGTGAACACTGAAGCTTTCTTT | TRBJ1-1 | TRBV6-5 | - | -
CSARVLGFDQPQHF | TGCAGTGCTAGAGTCTTGGGATTTGATCAGCCCCAGCATTTT | TRBJ1-5 | TRBV20-1 | few | -
CASSPDSMNTEAFF | TGTGCCAGCAGTCCCGACAGTATGAACACTGAAGCTTTCTTT | TRBJ1-1 | TRBV7-3 | - | -
CASNPMGGPETQYF | TGTGCCAGCAACCCGATGGGGGGTCCGGAGACCCAGTACTTC | TRBJ2-5 | TRBV11-2 | - | -
CASSRGTSGSGEQYF | TGTGCCAGCAGCCGGGGGACTAGCGGGAGTGGCGAGCAGTACTTC | TRBJ2-7 | TRBV7-9 | few | TRBD2
CASSDRWGVNTGELFF | TGTGCCAGCAGTGACCGGTGGGGCGTCAACACCGGGGAGCTGTTTTTT | TRBJ2-2 | TRBV6-4 | - | -